Presented here are 8 T cell receptor beta chains from one specimen sequenced in a study of technical replicates of blood from a few donors. Some clones are missing from TCRdb's copy, which holds only in-frame ones; the method was immunoSEQ multiplex PCR. The sample records under 75,000 clones, roughly 92% being singletons. The sample comprised PBMCs. These receptors were obtained from a human donor in good health. Some clones in this sample may be carry-over from other donors' samples.

The chain uses TRBV27 and TRBJ2-7, with unresolved D. Germline V gene data show CDR1 as MNHEY and CDR2 as SMNVEV (reference sequence). The V and J ends lost 4 bases and 0 bases respectively, with 10 bases between them. The CDR3 is 14 amino acids. The CDR3 spells CASSSLWASYEQYF. CDR3 DNA sequence: TGTGCCAGCAGTTCTTTATGGGCCTCCTACGAGCAGTACTTC.

The gene calls are TRBV4-3 and TRBJ1-6; possibly TRBD1 for D (6 bases). Deletions cut 4 bases from V and 10 bases from J, with 14 bases between. Germline V gene data show CDR1 as LGHNA and CDR2 as YSLEER. CDR3 length equals 14 residues. The CDR3 bases are TGCGCCAGCAGCCCCCGGGGGGGGCCCTCACCCCTCCACTTT. It codes for CASSPRGGPSPLHF.

V usage is TRBV9 and J usage is TRBJ2-3; D possibly corresponds to TRBD2 (5 bases). This CDR3 comprises 16 residues. The V end lost 0 bases, the J end lost 3 bases, and 14 bases lay between the germline ends. Germline CDR1 and CDR2: SGDLS and YYNGEE. CDR3 sequence (DNA): TGTGCCAGCAGCGTAGGAGGTAGCGTTTGGACAGATACGCAGTATTTT. It specifies CASSVGGSVWTDTQYF. Full variable domain (remainder filled in from reference TRBV9 and TRBJ2-3): DSGVTQTPKHLITATGQRVTLRCSPRSGDLSVYWYQQSLDQGLQFLIQYYNGEERAKGNILERFSAQQFPDLHSELNLSSLELGDSALYFCASSVGGSVWTDTQYFGPGTRLTVL.

The CDR3 nucleotides read TGTGCCAGCACTGGCGCGGGATCCACAGATACGCAGTATTTT. Protein: CASTGAGSTDTQYF. The gene calls are TRBV25-1 and TRBJ2-3; a possible D gene is TRBD2 (6 bases). Germline V CDR1 and CDR2: MGHDK, SYGVNS. V shed 7 bases and J shed 2 bases, with 13 bases lying between them. The CDR3 covers 14 residues.

The J gene is TRBJ2-5, the V gene TRBV6-1, with D maybe TRBD1 (5 bases). Germline values: CDR1 MNHNS, CDR2 SASEGT. The CDR3 has 15 residues. Trimming took 4 bases from V and 0 from J, leaving 12 bases between them. The CDR3 is CASSVRQPYQETQYF. The CDR3 DNA follows: TGTGCCAGCAGTGTCAGACAGCCGTACCAAGAGACCCAGTACTTC.

V is TRBV7-2 and J is TRBJ1-4, with 8 bases aligning to TRBD1. The CDR3 spans 15 residues. Losses at the gene ends were 5 bases for V and 8 bases for J; bases not matched to a gene: 10. CDR1 and CDR2 from the germline V gene are SGHTA and FQGNSA. The CDR3 reads CASSARDRPEEKLFF. The CDR3 bases are TGTGCCAGCAGCGCGAGGGACAGGCCGGAGGAAAAACTGTTTTTT.

This clone has just a few counts. The rearrangement links TRBV5-4 to TRBJ2-2; 8 positions agree with TRBD1. Losses at the gene ends were 4 bases for V and 8 bases for J; bases not matched to a gene: 4. Germline V gene data show CDR1 as SGHNT and CDR2 as YYREEE (reference sequence). The length of the CDR3 is 13 residues. In DNA form, the CDR3 reads TGTGCCAGCAGCCGACAGGGGACGGGGGAGCTGTTTTTT. Translated, it gives CASSRQGTGELFF.

V usage is TRBV2 and J usage is TRBJ1-1; D not resolved. The CDR3 runs to 13 residues. With 7 bases removed from V and 8 bases from J, the gap between germline ends came to 17 bases. Germline-derived CDR1 and CDR2 are SNHLY and FYNNEI. The CDR3 sequence is CASNKWAPTEAFF. CDR3 coding DNA: TGTGCCAGCAACAAATGGGCACCGACCGAAGCTTTCTTT.